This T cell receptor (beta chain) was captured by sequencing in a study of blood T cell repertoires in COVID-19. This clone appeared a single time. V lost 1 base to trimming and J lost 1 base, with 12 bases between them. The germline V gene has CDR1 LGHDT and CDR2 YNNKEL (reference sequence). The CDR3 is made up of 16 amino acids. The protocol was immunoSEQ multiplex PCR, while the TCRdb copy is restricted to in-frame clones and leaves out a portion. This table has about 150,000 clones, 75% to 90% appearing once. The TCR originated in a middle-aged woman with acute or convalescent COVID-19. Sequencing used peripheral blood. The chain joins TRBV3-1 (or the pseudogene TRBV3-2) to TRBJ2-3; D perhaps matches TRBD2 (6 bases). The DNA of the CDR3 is TGTGCCAGCAGCCAAGGTGGAGGGTACCGCACAGATACGCAGTATTTT. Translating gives CASSQGGGYRTDTQYF.